The clone carrying this TCR beta chain was recorded a few times. The data were obtained in a study of blood T cell repertoires in COVID-19. The overall study: The samples span acute and convalescent COVID-19 from the United States, Italy and Spain. In each case, the material was cDNA or gDNA derived from T cells, B-cell-depleted T cells, or PBMCs.

The V gene's germline CDR1 is SGHRS and CDR2 YFSETQ. The CDR3 totals 16 residues. V gave up 0 bases and J gave up 5 bases, with 18 bases separating them. Produced via immunoSEQ multiplex PCR; TCRdb's table is partial and in-frame only. The sample consists of 100,000 to 150,000 clones, 86% of them appearing once. The origin of this receptor is a human donor in a cohort sampled during active COVID-19. This chain links TRBV5-1 with TRBJ2-7, with TRBD1 as a possible D gene (6 bases). Material: peripheral blood. The CDR3 sequence: CASSLAGSGVRNEQYF. The CDR3 DNA reads as TGCGCCAGCAGCTTGGCCGGGTCAGGGGTTCGTAACGAGCAGTACTTC.